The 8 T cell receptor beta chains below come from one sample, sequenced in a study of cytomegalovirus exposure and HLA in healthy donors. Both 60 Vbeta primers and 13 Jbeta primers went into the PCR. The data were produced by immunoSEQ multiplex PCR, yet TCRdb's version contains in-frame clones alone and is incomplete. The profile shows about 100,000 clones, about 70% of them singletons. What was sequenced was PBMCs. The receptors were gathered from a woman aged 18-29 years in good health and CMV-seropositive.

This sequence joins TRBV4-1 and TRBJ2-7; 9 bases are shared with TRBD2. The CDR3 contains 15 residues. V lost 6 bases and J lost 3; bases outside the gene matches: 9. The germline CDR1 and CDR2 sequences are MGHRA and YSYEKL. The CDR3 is CASSPRSSGVYEQYF. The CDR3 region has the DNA TGCGCCAGCAGTCCAAGGTCTAGCGGGGTCTACGAGCAGTACTTC.

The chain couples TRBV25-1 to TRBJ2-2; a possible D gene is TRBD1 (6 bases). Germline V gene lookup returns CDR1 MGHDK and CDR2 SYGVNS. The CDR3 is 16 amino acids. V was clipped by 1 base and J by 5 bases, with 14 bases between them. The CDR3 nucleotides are TGTGCCAGCAGTGAATCCGGGACACTTTTGACCGGGGAGCTGTTTTTT. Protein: CASSESGTLLTGELFF.

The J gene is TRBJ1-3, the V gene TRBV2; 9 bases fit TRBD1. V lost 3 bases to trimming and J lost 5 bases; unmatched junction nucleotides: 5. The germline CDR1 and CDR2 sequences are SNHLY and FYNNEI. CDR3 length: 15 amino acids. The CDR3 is CASSEGQGNRNTIYF. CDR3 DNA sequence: TGTGCCAGCAGTGAGGGACAGGGTAACCGAAACACCATATATTTT.

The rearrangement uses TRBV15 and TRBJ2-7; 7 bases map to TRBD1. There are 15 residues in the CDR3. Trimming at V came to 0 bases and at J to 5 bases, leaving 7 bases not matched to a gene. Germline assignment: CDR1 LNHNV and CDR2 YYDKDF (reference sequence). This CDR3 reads CATSRDGQEWDEQYF. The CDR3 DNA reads TGTGCCACCAGCAGAGATGGACAGGAATGGGACGAGCAGTACTTC. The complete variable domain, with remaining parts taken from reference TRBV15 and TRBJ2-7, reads DAMVIQNPRYQVTQFGKPVTLSCSQTLNHNVMYWYQQKSSQAPKLLFHYYDKDFNNEADTPDNFQSRRPNTSFCFLDIRSPGLGDTAMYLCATSRDGQEWDEQYFGPGTRLTVT.

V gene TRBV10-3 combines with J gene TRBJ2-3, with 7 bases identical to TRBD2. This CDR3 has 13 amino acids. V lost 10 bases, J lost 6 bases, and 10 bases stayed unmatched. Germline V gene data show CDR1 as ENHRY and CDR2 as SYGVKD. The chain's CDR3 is CATISGPRDTQYF. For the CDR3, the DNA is TGTGCCACCATTAGCGGGCCCCGTGATACGCAGTATTTT.

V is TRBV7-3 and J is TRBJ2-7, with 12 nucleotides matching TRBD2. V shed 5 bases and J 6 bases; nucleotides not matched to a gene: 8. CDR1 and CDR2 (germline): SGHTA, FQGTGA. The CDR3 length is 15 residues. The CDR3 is CASSLRLAGETEQYF. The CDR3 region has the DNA TGTGCCAGCAGCCTCCGACTAGCGGGAGAGACCGAGCAGTACTTC.

CDR3 region: CASSPGRGEDTQYF. DNA of the CDR3: TGTGCCAGCAGCCCAGGGCGGGGAGAAGATACGCAGTATTTT. The chain employs TRBV7-9 and TRBJ2-3; D may be TRBD2 (6 bases). The germline gives CDR1 SEHNR, CDR2 FQNEAQ (reference sequence). There are 14 residues in the CDR3. Trimming took 5 bases from V and 5 from J, leaving 14 bases between them.

CDR3 sequence reads: CASSLVAGHSNQPQHF. The DNA of the CDR3 is TGTGCCAGCAGCTTAGTAGCGGGTCATTCCAATCAGCCCCAGCATTTT. This rearrangement joins TRBV11-2 to TRBJ1-5; D not certain. The CDR3 runs to 16 residues. Trimming pared 1 base from V and 3 bases from J, leaving 13 bases between. In germline, CDR1 is SGHAT, CDR2 FQNNGV.